This T cell receptor beta chain was captured in a study of TIL therapy for anti-PD-1-resistant metastatic lung cancer. Study-wide context: Patients had a median age of 54 years (range about 35-85). Study results and caveats: The baseline peripheral repertoire was partially replaced by infused TIL clonotypes that later decayed.

With respect to this clone: Its antigen remains unknown.

This was the immunoSEQ v3 assay. Each library reached some 2.1 million read pairs, or roughly 5-6 million at deep level. Using immunoSEQ multiplex PCR, the repertoire was profiled, and TCRdb retains in-frame clones only, with some absent. The table lists around 21,000 clones, about three quarters of them singletons. The time point is: pre-treatment sample, taken before nivolumab and TIL therapy. This sequence was found in a person between 25 and 79 years old with non-small cell lung cancer. The sequences come from blood, collected at baseline.

The CDR3 DNA reads TGTGCCAGCTCCAGGACTAGCGGGAGTAGGTACGAGCAGTACTTC. It encodes CASSRTSGSRYEQYF. The gene calls are TRBV2 and TRBJ2-7; TRBD2 matches 13 bases. The CDR3 runs 15 residues. J gave up 4 bases and V 8 bases, and 8 bases lay outside the gene matches. Germline V gene lookup returns CDR1 SNHLY and CDR2 FYNNEI. The full variable domain, in which reference TRBV2 and TRBJ2-7 provide the parts outside the CDR3, is EPEVTQTPSHQVTQMGQEVILRCVPISNHLYFYWYRQILGQKVEFLVSFYNNEISEKSEIFDDQFSVERPDGSNFTLKIRSTKLEDSAMYFCASSRTSGSRYEQYFGPGTRLTVT.